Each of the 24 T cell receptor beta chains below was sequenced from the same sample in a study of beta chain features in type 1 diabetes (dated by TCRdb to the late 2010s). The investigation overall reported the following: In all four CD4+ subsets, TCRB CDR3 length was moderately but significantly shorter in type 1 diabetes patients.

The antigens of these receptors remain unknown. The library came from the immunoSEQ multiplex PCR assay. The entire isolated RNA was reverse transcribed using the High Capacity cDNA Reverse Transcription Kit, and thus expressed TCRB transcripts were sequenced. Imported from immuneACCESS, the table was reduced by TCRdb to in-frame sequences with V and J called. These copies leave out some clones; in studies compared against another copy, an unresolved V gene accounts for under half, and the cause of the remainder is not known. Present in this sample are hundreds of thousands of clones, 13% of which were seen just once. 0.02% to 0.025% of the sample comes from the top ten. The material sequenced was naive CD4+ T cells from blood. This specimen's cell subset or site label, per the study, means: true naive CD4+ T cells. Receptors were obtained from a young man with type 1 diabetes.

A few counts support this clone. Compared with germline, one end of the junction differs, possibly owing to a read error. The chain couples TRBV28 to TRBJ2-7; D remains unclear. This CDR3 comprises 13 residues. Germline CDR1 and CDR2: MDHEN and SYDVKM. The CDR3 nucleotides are TGTGCCAGCAATTCCCAAGGGTCCCCCCTTACCCCCTTC. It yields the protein CASNSQGSPLTPF.

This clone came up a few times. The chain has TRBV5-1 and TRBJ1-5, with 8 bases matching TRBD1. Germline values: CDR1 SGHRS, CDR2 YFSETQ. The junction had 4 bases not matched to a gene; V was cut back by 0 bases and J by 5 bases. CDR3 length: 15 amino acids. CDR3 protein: CASSLGQGSDQPQHF. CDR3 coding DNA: TGCGCCAGCAGCTTGGGACAGGGGAGCGATCAGCCCCAGCATTTT.

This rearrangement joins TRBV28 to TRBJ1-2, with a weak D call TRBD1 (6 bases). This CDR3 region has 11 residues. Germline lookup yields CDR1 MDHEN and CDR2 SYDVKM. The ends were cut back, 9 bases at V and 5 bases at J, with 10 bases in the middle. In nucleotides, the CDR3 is TGTGCCAGTACTACAGGGTATGGCTACACCTTC. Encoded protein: CASTTGYGYTF.

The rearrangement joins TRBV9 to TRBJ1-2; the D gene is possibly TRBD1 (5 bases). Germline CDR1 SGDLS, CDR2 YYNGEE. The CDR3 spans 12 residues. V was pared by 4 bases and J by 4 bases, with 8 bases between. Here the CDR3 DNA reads TGTGCCAGCAGCCGGGGGGGCTATGGCTACACCTTC. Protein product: CASSRGGYGYTF.

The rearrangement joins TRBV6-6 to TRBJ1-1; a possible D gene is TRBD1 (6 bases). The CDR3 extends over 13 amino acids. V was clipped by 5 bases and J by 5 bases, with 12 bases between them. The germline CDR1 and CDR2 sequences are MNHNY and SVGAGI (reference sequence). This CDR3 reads CASSHTQGTEAFF. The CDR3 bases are TGTGCCAGCAGTCACACACAGGGAACTGAAGCTTTCTTT.

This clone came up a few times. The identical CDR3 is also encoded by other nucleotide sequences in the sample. CDR3 loop: CASSEQGGDYGYTF. The CDR3, as DNA: TGTGCCAGCAGTGAGCAGGGTGGGGACTATGGCTACACCTTC. The chain uses TRBV2 and TRBJ1-2; possible D gene TRBD1, 5 bases. CDR3 length equals 14 residues. V lost 3 bases, J lost 3 bases, and 11 bases lay in between. Germline CDR1 is SNHLY and CDR2 is FYNNEI.

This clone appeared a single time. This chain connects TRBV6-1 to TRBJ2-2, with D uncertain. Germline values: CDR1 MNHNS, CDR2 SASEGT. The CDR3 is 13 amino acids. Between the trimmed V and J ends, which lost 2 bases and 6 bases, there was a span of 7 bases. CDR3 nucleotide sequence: TGTGCCAGCAGTGAAATAGGGCCCGGGGAGCTGTTTTTT. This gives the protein CASSEIGPGELFF.

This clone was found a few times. CDR3 in amino acids: CASSLGRGGATNSPLHF. CDR3 nucleotides: TGTGCCAGCAGCTTAGGCCGGGGAGGGGCGACCAATTCACCCCTCCACTTT. V gene TRBV13 combines with J gene TRBJ1-6; tentative D call: TRBD1 (5 bases). This CDR3 region has 17 residues. CDR1 is PRHDT, CDR2 FYEKMQ, per germline (reference sequence). The V end lost 0 bases, the J end lost 7 bases, and 16 bases lay between the germline ends.

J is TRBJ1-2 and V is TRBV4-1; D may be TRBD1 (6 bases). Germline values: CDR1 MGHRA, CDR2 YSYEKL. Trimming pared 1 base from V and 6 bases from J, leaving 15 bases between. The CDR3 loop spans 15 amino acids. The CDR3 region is CASSQVGGTKDGYTF. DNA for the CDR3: TGCGCCAGCAGCCAAGTCGGTGGGACAAAAGATGGCTACACCTTC.

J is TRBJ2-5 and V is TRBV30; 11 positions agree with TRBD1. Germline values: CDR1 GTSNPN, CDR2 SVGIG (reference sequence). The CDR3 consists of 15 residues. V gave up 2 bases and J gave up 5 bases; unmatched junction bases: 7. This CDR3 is CAWSPGTGGLETQYF. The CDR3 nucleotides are TGTGCCTGGAGTCCTGGGACAGGGGGTTTGGAGACCCAGTACTTC.

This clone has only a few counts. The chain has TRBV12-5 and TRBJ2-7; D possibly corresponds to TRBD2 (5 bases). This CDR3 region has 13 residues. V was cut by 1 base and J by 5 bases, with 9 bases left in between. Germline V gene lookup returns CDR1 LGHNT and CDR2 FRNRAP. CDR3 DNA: TGTGCTAGTGGTTTGGACCGGGGTGACGAGCAGTACTTC. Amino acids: CASGLDRGDEQYF.

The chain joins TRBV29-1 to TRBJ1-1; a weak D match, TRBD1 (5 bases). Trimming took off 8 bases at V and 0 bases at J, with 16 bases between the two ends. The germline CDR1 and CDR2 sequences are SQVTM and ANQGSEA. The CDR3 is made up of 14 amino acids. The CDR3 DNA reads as TGCAGCACCTTGGGGCCAGGAGTGAACACTGAAGCTTTCTTT. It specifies CSTLGPGVNTEAFF.

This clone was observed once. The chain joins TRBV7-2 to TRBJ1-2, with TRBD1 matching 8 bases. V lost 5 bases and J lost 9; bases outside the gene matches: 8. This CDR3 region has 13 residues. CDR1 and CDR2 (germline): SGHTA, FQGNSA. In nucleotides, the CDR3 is TGTGCCAGCAGCCCTGGACAGGGTCGGAGCTACACCTTC. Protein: CASSPGQGRSYTF. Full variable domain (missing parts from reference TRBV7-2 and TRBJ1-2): GAGVSQSPSNKVTEKGKDVELRCDPISGHTALYWYRQSLGQGLEFLIYFQGNSAPDKSGLPSDRFSAERTGGSVSTLTIQRTQQEDSAVYLCASSPGQGRSYTFGSGTRLTVV.

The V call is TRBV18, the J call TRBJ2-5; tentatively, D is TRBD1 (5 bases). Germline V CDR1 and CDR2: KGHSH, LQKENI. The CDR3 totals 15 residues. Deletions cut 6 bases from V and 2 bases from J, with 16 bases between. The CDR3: CASSRQSRYQETQYF. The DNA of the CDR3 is TGTGCCAGCTCGCGACAGAGCCGTTATCAAGAGACCCAGTACTTC.

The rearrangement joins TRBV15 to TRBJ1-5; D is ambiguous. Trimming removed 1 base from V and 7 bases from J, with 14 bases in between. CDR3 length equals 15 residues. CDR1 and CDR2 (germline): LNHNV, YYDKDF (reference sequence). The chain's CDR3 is CATSRGRAPEQPQHF. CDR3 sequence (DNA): TGTGCCACCAGCAGAGGGAGGGCACCAGAACAGCCCCAGCATTTT.

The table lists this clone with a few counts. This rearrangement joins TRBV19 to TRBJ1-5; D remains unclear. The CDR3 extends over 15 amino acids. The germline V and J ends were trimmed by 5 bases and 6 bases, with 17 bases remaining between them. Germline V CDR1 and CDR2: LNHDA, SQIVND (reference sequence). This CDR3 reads CASSFAGLYSQPQHF. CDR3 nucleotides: TGTGCCAGTAGTTTCGCCGGACTGTATAGTCAGCCCCAGCATTTT.

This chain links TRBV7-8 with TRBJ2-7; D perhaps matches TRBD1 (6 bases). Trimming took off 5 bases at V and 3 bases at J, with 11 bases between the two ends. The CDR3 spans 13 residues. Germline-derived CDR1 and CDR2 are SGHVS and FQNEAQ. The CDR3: CASSRQENYEQYF. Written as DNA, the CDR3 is TGTGCCAGCAGCCGACAGGAGAACTACGAGCAGTACTTC.

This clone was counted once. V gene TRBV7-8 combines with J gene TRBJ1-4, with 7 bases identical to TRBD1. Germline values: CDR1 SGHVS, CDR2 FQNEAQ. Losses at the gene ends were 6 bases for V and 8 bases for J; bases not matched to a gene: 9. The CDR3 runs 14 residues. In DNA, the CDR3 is TGTGCCAGCAGTCCAAGGGGGCGTTGGGAAAAACTGTTTTTT. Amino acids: CASSPRGRWEKLFF.

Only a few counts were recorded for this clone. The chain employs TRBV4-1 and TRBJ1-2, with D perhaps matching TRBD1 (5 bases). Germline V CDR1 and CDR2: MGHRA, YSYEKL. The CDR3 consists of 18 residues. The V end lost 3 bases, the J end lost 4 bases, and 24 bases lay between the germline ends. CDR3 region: CASSQERTVRVESYGYTF. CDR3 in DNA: TGCGCCAGCAGCCAGGAGCGCACGGTCAGGGTGGAAAGCTATGGCTACACCTTC.

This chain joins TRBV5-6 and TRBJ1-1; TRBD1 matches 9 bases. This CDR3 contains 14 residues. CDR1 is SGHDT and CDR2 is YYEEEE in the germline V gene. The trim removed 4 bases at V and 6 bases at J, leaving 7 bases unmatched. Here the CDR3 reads CASSADRGRAEAFF. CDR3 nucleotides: TGTGCCAGCAGCGCGGACAGGGGACGGGCTGAAGCTTTCTTT.

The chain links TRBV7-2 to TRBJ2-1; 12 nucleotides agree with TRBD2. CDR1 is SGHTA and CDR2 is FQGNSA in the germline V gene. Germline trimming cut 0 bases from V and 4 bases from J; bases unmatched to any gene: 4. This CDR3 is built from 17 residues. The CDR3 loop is CASSLATSGGSYNEQFF. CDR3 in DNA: TGTGCCAGCAGCTTAGCCACTAGCGGGGGGAGTTACAATGAGCAGTTCTTC. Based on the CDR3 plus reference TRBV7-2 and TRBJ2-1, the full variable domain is GAGVSQSPSNKVTEKGKDVELRCDPISGHTALYWYRQSLGQGLEFLIYFQGNSAPDKSGLPSDRFSAERTGGSVSTLTIQRTQQEDSAVYLCASSLATSGGSYNEQFFGPGTRLTVL.

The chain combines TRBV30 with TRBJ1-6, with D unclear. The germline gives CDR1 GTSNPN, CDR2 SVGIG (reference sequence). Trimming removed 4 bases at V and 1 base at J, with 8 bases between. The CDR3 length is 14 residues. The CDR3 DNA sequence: TGTGCCTGGAAACGAGAGTCCTATAATTCACCCCTCCACTTT. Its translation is CAWKRESYNSPLHF.

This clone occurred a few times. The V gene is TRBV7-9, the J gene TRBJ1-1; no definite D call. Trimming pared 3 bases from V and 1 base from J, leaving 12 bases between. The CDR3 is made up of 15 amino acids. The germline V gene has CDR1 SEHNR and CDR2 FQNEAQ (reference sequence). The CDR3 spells CASSFSLVGNTEAFF. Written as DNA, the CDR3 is TGTGCCAGCAGCTTTTCTTTGGTGGGGAACACTGAAGCTTTCTTT.

Here the CDR3 DNA reads TGTGCCAGCAGTGATGTTGACATCTCCTACGAGCAGTACTTC. As protein: CASSDVDISYEQYF. This rearrangement joins TRBV2 to TRBJ2-7; D uncertain. The germline V gene encodes CDR1 SNHLY and CDR2 FYNNEI. Trimming cost V 3 bases and J 0 bases, with 9 bases left between them. The CDR3 spans 14 residues. The full variable domain, its missing parts supplied by reference TRBV2 and TRBJ2-7, is EPEVTQTPSHQVTQMGQEVILRCVPISNHLYFYWYRQILGQKVEFLVSFYNNEISEKSEIFDDQFSVERPDGSNFTLKIRSTKLEDSAMYFCASSDVDISYEQYFGPGTRLTVT.